This TCR beta chain stems from a study of cytomegalovirus exposure and HLA in healthy donors. Study in general: Approximately 77 million unique TCRs from HLA-typed donors were held in an early release of data.

V lost 0 bases and J 6 bases, leaving 9 bases between the germline ends. This CDR3 is built from 13 residues. Germline assignment: CDR1 SGHRS and CDR2 YFSETQ. 60 Vbeta and 13 Jbeta primers were used in PCR. TCRdb's copy holds only in-frame clones and misses some; the assay was immunoSEQ multiplex PCR. The table includes about 100,000 clones, 65% to 80% detected once. As concerns this clone: Its antigen is still unknown.

Nominally healthy donors were sampled, though unrecorded immune exposures were likely. Study-level points and caveats: In a later analysis, V- and J-gene trimming of beta chains associated with a DCLRE1C missense variant, replicated independently.

Material for sequencing was PBMCs. The origin of this receptor is a man aged 35 to 55 in good health and CMV-seropositive. The gene calls are TRBV5-1 and TRBJ1-1; possibly TRBD1 for D (6 bases). CDR3 protein: CASSLDRDAEAFF. In nucleotides, the CDR3 is TGCGCCAGCAGCTTGGACAGGGATGCTGAAGCTTTCTTT.